These T cell receptor beta chains were read from a single sample in a study of T-cell reconstitution after alpha-beta-depleted transplantation in children. TCRdb called the PCR reads again in MiXCR, with one record for every CDR3 protein. Of roughly 110,000 distinct CDR3 sequences in the sample, around a tenth were seen once. Sequencing was performed on PBMCs, taken before TCRalphabeta/CD19-depleted stem cell transplant. The source of these receptors is a boy between 2 and 10 years old with acute lymphoblastic leukemia, due to receive a stem cell transplant. Each CDR3 is given with its conserved first and last residue. The D gene is left open where the match is weak. Size is omitted from some rows. Given values are once, few, many or a class for expanded clones.

NA,TRBV3-1,TRBD1,TRBJ2-2,TGTGCCAGCAGCCGAACAGGGGGGAACACCGGGGAGCTGTTTTTT,CASSRTGGNTGELFF
few,TRBV28,NA,TRBJ2-7,TGTGCCAGCTTCTCCGAGGGCCTCCCCTCCCTGTACGAGCAGTACTTC,CASFSEGLPSLYEQYF
NA,TRBV20-1,TRBD2,TRBJ2-7,TGCAGTGCCCCCCTAGCGGGACTCGGCGAGCAGTACTTC,CSAPLAGLGEQYF
few,TRBV6-1,NA,TRBJ1-5,TGTGCCAGCAGTGAACTCTCTTATAGCAATCAGCCCCAGCATTTT,CASSELSYSNQPQHF
few,TRBV12-3/TRBV12-4,NA,TRBJ2-1,TGTGCCAGCAGTTTCCCCAATACTAATGAGCAGTTCTTC,CASSFPNTNEQFF
NA,TRBV20-1,TRBD2,TRBJ2-5,TGCAGTGCTAGTATTAGCGGGAGAGCAGAGACCCAGTACTTC,CSASISGRAETQYF
NA,TRBV20-1,TRBD2,TRBJ2-1,TGCAGTGCCCCAAGCTCTAGCGGGAGGGCCAATGAGCAGTTCTTC,CSAPSSSGRANEQFF
many,TRBV5-6,NA,TRBJ2-7,TGTGCCAGCAGCTCCCAACGTAGGGGTCCTTACGAGCAGTACTTC,CASSSQRRGPYEQYF
NA,TRBV7-8,NA,TRBJ1-4,TGTGCCAGCAGCGTCGGTTTGGATGAAAAACTGTTTTTT,CASSVGLDEKLFF
few,TRBV28,NA,TRBJ2-7,TGTGCCAGCAGTCCCTTTCGATTAAGAGGCCGGAGCTCCTACGAGCAGTACTTC,CASSPFRLRGRSSYEQYF
many,TRBV7-9,TRBD1,TRBJ1-5,TGTGCCAGCAGCTTGAATGGGACAGGATTAAATCAGCCCCAGCATTTT,CASSLNGTGLNQPQHF
few,TRBV5-1,NA,TRBJ2-1,TGCGCCAGCAGCTTAGCAGGCATTACCTACAATGAGCAGTTCTTC,CASSLAGITYNEQFF
many,TRBV20-1,TRBD1,TRBJ1-6,TGCAGTGCTAGAGAGACTCGACAGGGGTCCCTCCACTTT,CSARETRQGSLHF
few,TRBV10-3,NA,TRBJ2-3,TGTGCCATCACCACCTCTGAGGAGGCAGATACGCAGTATTTT,CAITTSEEADTQYF
few,TRBV18,NA,TRBJ1-1,TGTGCCAGCTCACTGACTTCGGGACAAGAAGCTTTCTTT,CASSLTSGQEAFF
many,TRBV7-7,TRBD2,TRBJ2-7,TGTGCTAGCAGCTTAGCTTTCGGACTAGCTAAGTACGAGCAGTACTTC,CASSLAFGLAKYEQYF
few,TRBV20-1,TRBD1,TRBJ1-1,TGCAGTGCTAGTAGAACAGGGGACGCTTTCTTT,CSASRTGDAFF
few,TRBV6-5,NA,TRBJ1-4,TGTGCCAGCAGTTACTCGACTGCAACTAATGAAAAACTGTTTTTT,CASSYSTATNEKLFF
few,TRBV20-1,NA,TRBJ1-4,TGCAGTGCCTTCTTACAGGGAGAAAAACTGTTTTTT,CSAFLQGEKLFF
NA,TRBV11-2,NA,TRBJ2-7,TGTGCCAGCAGCCTAGGGACCGCTCGGGTGCAGTACTTC,CASSLGTARVQYF
NA,TRBV20-1,NA,TRBJ2-3,TGCAGTGCTAGAGACTCCGGGACCGCGACAGATACGCAGTATTTT,CSARDSGTATDTQYF
few,TRBV4-2,NA,TRBJ2-3,TGTGCCAGCAGCCAAGGACCTCACGGAGGAGATACGCAGTATTTT,CASSQGPHGGDTQYF
NA,TRBV27,NA,TRBJ2-5,TGTGCCAGCGGAGGGGGGGGGCGAGAGACCCAGTACTTC,CASGGGGRETQYF
NA,TRBV10-3,NA,TRBJ2-3,TGTGCCATCAGTGGGCCAGGTCCCACAGATACGCAGTATTTT,CAISGPGPTDTQYF
few,TRBV10-2,NA,TRBJ2-2,TGCGCCAGCATGGTGTCGGGCGGCGGGGAGCTGTTTTTT,CASMVSGGGELFF
NA,TRBV10-3,TRBD2,TRBJ2-3,TGTGCCATCAGTGAGTCGGCTAGCGGGAGTGCAGATACGCAGTATTTT,CAISESASGSADTQYF
NA,TRBV6-1,TRBD2,TRBJ2-5,TGTGCCAGCAGCGGACCGGGACTAGCGGGAGTTGAGACCCAGTACTTC,CASSGPGLAGVETQYF
NA,TRBV30,NA,TRBJ2-3,TGTGCCTGGAGTGTATCGGCAGGGTGGGGAGATACGCAGTATTTT,CAWSVSAGWGDTQYF
many,TRBV15,NA,TRBJ2-3,TGTGCCACCAGCAAACGAGCAGGGGCAACAGATACGCAGTATTTT,CATSKRAGATDTQYF
NA,TRBV10-2,TRBD1,TRBJ2-7,TGCGCCAGCAGCGCGGGACAGGGGGACTCCTACGAGCAGTACTTC,CASSAGQGDSYEQYF
many,TRBV13,TRBD2,TRBJ2-7,TGTGCCAGCAGCCCCGGACTAGCTATCGACGAGCAGTACTTC,CASSPGLAIDEQYF
few,TRBV7-2,TRBD2,TRBJ2-1,TGTGCCAGCAGCTTTCAAGCGGGAGGGGTGGATGAGCAGTTCTTC,CASSFQAGGVDEQFF
many,TRBV3-1,NA,TRBJ2-4,TGTGCCAGCAGCCAAGATGGGGGAGGAGGACAAAACATTCAGTACTTC,CASSQDGGGGQNIQYF
NA,TRBV5-1,TRBD1,TRBJ2-5,TGCGCCAGCAGCTTGGGTGGACAGGGAGAGACCCAGTACTTC,CASSLGGQGETQYF
few,TRBV7-9,TRBD2,TRBJ2-1,TGTGCCAGCAGCTTACGGCCCCGGGAGGTCGGGGATGAGCAGTTCTTC,CASSLRPREVGDEQFF
NA,TRBV7-9,NA,TRBJ2-2,TGTGCCAGCAGCTTTTGGGACAATACCGGGGAGCTGTTTTTT,CASSFWDNTGELFF
NA,TRBV9,TRBD2,TRBJ2-1,TGTGCCAGCAGCGGACTAGCGGGGTACAATGAGCAGTTCTTC,CASSGLAGYNEQFF
NA,TRBV5-5,NA,TRBJ2-7,TGTGCCAGCAGCCGTGTCCCACCCTCCTACGAGCAGTACTTC,CASSRVPPSYEQYF
NA,TRBV19,NA,TRBJ2-3,TGTGCCAGTAGTGGGAGGAGGGAGAGCCCCACAGATACGCAGTATTTT,CASSGRRESPTDTQYF
many,TRBV11-2,TRBD2,TRBJ2-1,TGTGCCAGCAGCTTAGATCAACTAGCGTACAATGAGCAGTTCTTC,CASSLDQLAYNEQFF
few,TRBV20-1,NA,TRBJ2-2,TGCAGTGCTAGACAGGGTGCCGGGGAGCTGTTTTTT,CSARQGAGELFF
few,TRBV3-1,NA,TRBJ2-5,TGTGCCAGCAGCCAAGATCTTAACGGCCTGGGGGAGACCCAGTACTTC,CASSQDLNGLGETQYF
many,TRBV12-5,TRBD2,TRBJ2-2,TGTGCTAGTGGTTTGACTGGCGGGGAGGGTAACGGGGAGCTGTTTTTT,CASGLTGGEGNGELFF
many,TRBV20-1,NA,TRBJ2-1,TGCAGTGCTACTCGCCATGAGCAGTTCTTC,CSATRHEQFF
few,TRBV12-3/TRBV12-4,NA,TRBJ2-6,TGTGCCAGCAGTTCCACAACCTCTGGGGCCAACGTCCTGACTTTC,CASSSTTSGANVLTF
many,TRBV10-2,NA,TRBJ2-1,TGCGCCAGCTACGAGGGACCTGACAATGAGCAGTTCTTC,CASYEGPDNEQFF
NA,TRBV27,NA,TRBJ2-3,TGTGCCAGCAGTTTAAGGGGGTTCGTAGATACGCAGTATTTT,CASSLRGFVDTQYF
few,TRBV20-1,TRBD2,TRBJ2-1,TGCAGTGCTAGAGGTCGCCTAGCGGGAGGCAATGAGCAGTTCTTC,CSARGRLAGGNEQFF
NA,TRBV20-1,NA,TRBJ1-2,TGCAGTGCTAGTTTCTCGACAGGTTGGGGCTACACCTTC,CSASFSTGWGYTF
NA,TRBV10-3,NA,TRBJ2-3,TGTGCCACCTCCGGCCGCGGTGGTCTGGATACGCAGTATTTT,CATSGRGGLDTQYF
NA,TRBV20-1,TRBD2,TRBJ2-1,TGCAGTGCTAGAGTTATGTTGGGAGGGTCCTACAATGAGCAGTTCTTC,CSARVMLGGSYNEQFF
NA,TRBV5-1,NA,TRBJ2-3,TGCGCCAGCAGCCTCCAGATCGGAGATACGCAGTATTTT,CASSLQIGDTQYF
many,TRBV20-1,NA,TRBJ1-5,TGCAGTGCTAGAGTCAACGGATATAGCAATCAGCCCCAGCATTTT,CSARVNGYSNQPQHF
NA,TRBV5-1,NA,TRBJ2-1,TGCGCCAGCAGCTCTGTAAAAAACAATGAGCAGTTCTTC,CASSSVKNNEQFF
NA,TRBV5-1,NA,TRBJ1-4,TGCGCCAGCAAAGGAGGGACTAATGAAAAACTGTTTTTT,CASKGGTNEKLFF
many,TRBV12-3/TRBV12-4,NA,TRBJ1-2,TGTGCCAGCTCCCGAGGACGGCTCTATGGCTACACCTTC,CASSRGRLYGYTF
few,TRBV11-1,NA,TRBJ2-2,TGTGCCAGCAGCTTAATTCCCACAGCCCAACCGAAGAACACCGGGGAGCTGTTTTTT,CASSLIPTAQPKNTGELFF
few,TRBV4-1,TRBD1,TRBJ1-5,TGCGCCAGCAGCCAAAGCGGGACAGGGAGCAATCAGCCCCAGCATTTT,CASSQSGTGSNQPQHF
NA,TRBV6-2/TRBV6-3,TRBD2,TRBJ2-6,TGTGCCAGCAGTTACGGACTAGCGGACTCTGGGGCCAACGTCCTGACTTTC,CASSYGLADSGANVLTF
many,TRBV20-1,NA,TRBJ2-5,TGCAGTGCTGGGGGCGGGCGACAAGAGACCCAGTACTTC,CSAGGGRQETQYF